This TCR beta chain was recovered during a study of CD8+ T cells in alopecia areata. Study-level information: Dosing spanned 6 to 18 months on tofacitinib, then 6 months off drug.

This sample's treatment: oral pan-JAK inhibitor, 5-10 mg twice daily. PBMCs, the starting material, were the source of sorted CD4+ and CD8+ T cells. Germline loops: CDR1 PRHDT, CDR2 FYEKMQ (reference sequence). The CDR3 loop spans 15 amino acids. Trimming pared 5 bases from V and 3 bases from J, leaving 14 bases between. Sequencing templates came from extracted RNA that was reverse transcribed into cDNA. TCRdb's copy holds only in-frame clones and misses some; the assay was immunoSEQ multiplex PCR. Counted here are some 200,000 clones, around 58% occurring once; the ten biggest clones make up 10% to 15%.

Specimen: CD8+ T cells sorted from blood, collected at week 24, from a patient treated with tofacitinib. V gene TRBV13 combines with J gene TRBJ2-1; no firm D call. The sequence was collected from a human donor with alopecia areata. CDR3 in amino acids: CASSTDGRIYNEQFF. The CDR3 coding sequence is TGTGCCAGCAGCACCGACGGAAGGATCTACAATGAGCAGTTCTTC.